These 10 T cell receptor beta chains were sequenced from one sample in a study of early T cells in non-severe SARS-CoV-2 infection. TCRdb re-analysed the 5' RACE reads in MiXCR, keeping a single row per CDR3 protein. This table has approximately 65,000 distinct CDR3 sequences, 10% to 15% appearing once. The sequenced sample was whole blood. The receptors come from an adult who was a healthcare worker with PCR-confirmed SARS-CoV-2 infection or an uninfected control (not recorded which).

V is TRBV28 and J is TRBJ1-6; 9 positions agree with TRBD1. There are 14 residues in the CDR3. Losses at the gene ends were 9 bases for V and 14 bases for J; bases not matched to a gene: 14. Germline CDR1 and CDR2: MDHEN and SYDVKM. The CDR3 loop is CASSPGTGLIALHF. The CDR3 DNA follows: TGTGCCAGTTCCCCCGGGACAGGGTTAATCGCCCTCCACTTT. Using reference TRBV28 and TRBJ1-6 for the parts outside the CDR3, the full variable domain is DVKVTQSSRYLVKRTGEKVFLECVQDMDHENMFWYRQDPGLGLRLIYFSYDVKMKEKGDIPEGYSVSREKKERFSLILESASTNQTSMYLCASSPGTGLIALHFGNGTRLTVT.

The V gene is TRBV5-4, the J gene TRBJ1-1; D gene uncertain. This CDR3 is 12 amino acids long. Deletions cut 0 bases from V and 7 bases from J, with 7 bases between. Germline CDR1 reads SGHNT; CDR2 reads YYREEE (reference sequence). The CDR3 sequence is CASSLEGGEAFF. In DNA form, the CDR3 reads TGTGCCAGCAGCTTGGAAGGCGGTGAAGCTTTCTTT.

The chain uses TRBV16 and TRBJ1-1; 9 bases map to TRBD1. The V gene end was trimmed by 3 bases and the J gene end by 5 bases; junction bases not matched to a gene: 7. Germline CDR1 reads KGHSY; CDR2 reads FQNENV. This CDR3 is built from 15 residues. The CDR3 is CASSHLGQGGTEAFF. The CDR3 bases are TGTGCCAGCAGCCACCTGGGACAGGGTGGGACTGAAGCTTTCTTT.

V usage is TRBV6-2 or TRBV6-3 and J usage is TRBJ2-6; TRBD2 matches 13 bases. Germline CDR1 reads MNHEY; CDR2 reads SVGEGT. There are 18 residues in the CDR3. The V gene end was trimmed by 6 bases and the J gene end by 4 bases; junction bases not matched to a gene: 9. The CDR3 sequence is CASSPGLAGALGANVLTF. CDR3 DNA sequence: TGTGCCAGCAGCCCCGGACTAGCGGGGGCCCTAGGGGCCAACGTCCTGACTTTC.

The sample holds many counts of this clonotype. V is TRBV29-1 and J is TRBJ1-4; the D is unclear. The V gene lost 3 bases and the J gene lost 8 bases, with 4 bases spanning the gap. This CDR3 is built from 10 residues. Per the germline V gene, CDR1 is SQVTM and CDR2 is ANQGSEA. The CDR3 spells CSVENEKLFF. Written as DNA, the CDR3 is TGCAGCGTTGAGAACGAAAAACTGTTTTTT.

The J gene is TRBJ2-2, the V gene TRBV18, with 7 bases aligning to TRBD1. The CDR3 sequence is 15 residues long. CDR1 and CDR2 (germline): KGHSH, LQKENI. V trimming: 3 bases; J trimming: 5 bases; junction bases outside the gene matches: 6. CDR3 sequence: CASSPGQAATGELFF. In DNA form, the CDR3 reads TGTGCCAGCTCACCTGGACAGGCGGCAACCGGGGAGCTGTTTTTT.

This clonotype was observed many times. The gene calls are TRBV6-2 or TRBV6-3 and TRBJ2-2; perhaps TRBD2 as D (6 bases). Trimming took off 2 bases at V and 4 bases at J, with 17 bases between the two ends. The CDR3 is 17 residues long. Germline V gene sequence: CDR1 MNHEY, CDR2 SVGEGT. The CDR3 sequence: CASSYPIRRGGTGELFF. The CDR3 nucleotides are TGTGCCAGCAGTTACCCTATTAGGCGGGGAGGCACCGGGGAGCTGTTTTTT.

This clonotype was observed a few times. J is TRBJ2-5 and V is TRBV7-2; D ambiguous. With 4 bases removed from V and 5 bases from J, the gap between germline ends came to 5 bases. CDR1 and CDR2 from the germline V gene are SGHTA and FQGNSA. This CDR3 contains 11 residues. CDR3: CASSSLETQYF. CDR3 nucleotides: TGTGCCAGCAGCTCCCTCGAGACCCAGTACTTC.

This clonotype was counted at least ten times. This sequence joins TRBV27 and TRBJ1-5, with 9 bases matching TRBD1. With 7 bases clipped from V and 4 bases from J, the junction kept 11 bases outside the gene matches. Per germline, CDR1 MNHEY and CDR2 SMNVEV (reference sequence). The CDR3 runs 16 residues. The DNA for the CDR3 is TGTGCCAGCATGTCTGGGACAGGGCTTTTTAATCAGCCCCAGCATTTT. Amino acids: CASMSGTGLFNQPQHF.

Many counts were recorded for this clonotype. The chain is built from TRBV19 and TRBJ2-7, with D maybe TRBD1 (6 bases). This CDR3 has 12 residues. V dropped 4 bases and J dropped 5 bases, with 9 bases sitting between them. Germline-derived CDR1 and CDR2 are LNHDA and SQIVND (reference sequence). The CDR3 protein is CASSTRQDEQYF. DNA for the CDR3: TGTGCCAGTAGTACCCGACAGGACGAGCAGTACTTC.